This T cell receptor (beta chain) was identified during a study of vaccination and CD4 T cells after COVID-19. Study at large: Two Hispanic individuals were among six male and four female convalescent patients.

Treatment in this sample: approximately nine-day PBMC culture with coronavirus spike peptide pools or control peptides (ViraFEST assay). V gave up 3 bases and J gave up 0 bases, with 11 bases separating them. The CDR3 is made up of 15 amino acids. CDR1 and CDR2 from the germline V gene are GTSNPN and SVGIG (reference sequence). Turning to this clonotype: Its specificity is unknown.

Whole-study findings and limits: Convalescent patients' vaccine-specific clones were spike mono-reactive in 304 of 307 cases.

With the Oncomine TCR Beta short-read assay, DNA from cultured CD4+ T cells was sequenced. Someone extracted genomic DNA from cultured CD4+ T cells. TCRdb reanalysed the PCR reads using MiXCR and keeps one entry per CDR3 protein. The repertoire holds around 13,000 distinct CDR3 sequences, with less than 35% as singletons. V is TRBV30 and J is TRBJ2-2; TRBD1 or TRBD2 may be the D gene (5 bases each). Input material: CD4+ T cells from blood, cultured in vitro. The source of this sequence is a human donor who had recovered from COVID-19. CDR3 sequence reads: CAWRTGTANTGELFF. DNA of the CDR3: TGTGCCTGGAGGACCGGGACCGCGAACACCGGGGAGCTGTTTTTT.